The 18 T cell receptor beta chains presented below share a single source sample, sequenced in a study of shared clonotypes between healthy human individuals. The table came from immunoSEQ multiplex PCR; TCRdb's copy has only in-frame clones and leaves some out. Among about 450,000 clones listed, around 79% were seen once. Source material: PBMCs. Receptor source: a woman in her 40s in good health. Some clones in this sample may be carry-over from other donors' samples.

This clone occurred a few times. This chain joins TRBV6-5 and TRBJ1-1, with D perhaps TRBD1 (5 bases). Germline lookup yields CDR1 MNHEY and CDR2 SVGAGI. There are 15 residues in the CDR3. Between the trimmed V and J ends, which lost 0 bases and 3 bases, there was a span of 11 bases. This CDR3 reads CASSYSGVWYTEAFF. The DNA of the CDR3 is TGTGCCAGCAGTTACTCAGGGGTTTGGTACACTGAAGCTTTCTTT.

V is TRBV30 and J is TRBJ2-7; possibly TRBD1 or TRBD2 for D (5 bases each). Trimming took off 1 base at V and 5 bases at J, with 15 bases between the two ends. Germline V CDR1 and CDR2: GTSNPN, SVGIG (reference sequence). CDR3 length: 14 amino acids. CDR3 region: CAWSEGTPRDEQYF. CDR3 coding DNA: TGTGCCTGGAGTGAAGGGACCCCTCGGGACGAGCAGTACTTC.

This clone showed up just a few times. V and J are TRBV6-5 and TRBJ1-1; no clear D gene. Between the trimmed V and J ends, which lost 0 bases and 1 base, there was a span of 12 bases. The CDR3 is 16 residues long. CDR1 is MNHEY, CDR2 SVGAGI, per germline. In DNA form, the CDR3 reads TGTGCCAGCAGTTACTCTGGTGGGTATGCGAACACTGAAGCTTTCTTT. Its protein product is CASSYSGGYANTEAFF.

This clone came up once. The rearrangement uses TRBV6-6 and TRBJ2-1; D is uncertain. CDR3 size: 14 residues. Trimming took off 5 bases at V and 3 bases at J, with 11 bases between the two ends. Germline assignment: CDR1 MNHNY and CDR2 SVGAGI (reference sequence). As DNA, the CDR3 is TGTGCCAGCAGTGAGTTAGCCGACTACAATGAGCAGTTCTTC. As protein: CASSELADYNEQFF.

The chain uses TRBV7-3 and TRBJ2-3; 10 nucleotides match TRBD2. With 2 bases clipped from V and 5 bases from J, the junction kept 4 bases outside the gene matches. Germline V gene lookup returns CDR1 SGHTA and CDR2 FQGTGA. This CDR3 is built from 15 residues. The CDR3: CASSLLAGVVDTQYF. In DNA, the CDR3 is TGTGCCAGCAGCTTACTAGCGGGAGTCGTAGATACGCAGTATTTT.

Details on this clone: In the same sample, other DNA sequences code for this CDR3. This rearrangement joins TRBV19 to TRBJ1-5, with 7 bases aligning to TRBD1. Germline values: CDR1 LNHDA, CDR2 SQIVND (reference sequence). With V trimmed by 6 bases and J by 10 bases, 9 bases remained unmatched. This CDR3 has 13 amino acids. CDR3 sequence (DNA): TGTGCCAGTAGGACGGGACAGTTTCAACCCCAGCATTTT. Translation: CASRTGQFQPQHF. The variable domain in full, with the rest retrieved from reference TRBV19 and TRBJ1-5, is DGGITQSPKYLFRKEGQNVTLSCEQNLNHDAMYWYRQDPGQGLRLIYYSQIVNDFQKGDIAEGYSVSREKKESFPLTVTSAQKNPTAFYLCASRTGQFQPQHFGDGTRLSIL.

This clone was seen once. The V call is TRBV19, the J call TRBJ2-1; D call uncertain. CDR1 is LNHDA, CDR2 SQIVND, per germline (reference sequence). This CDR3 region has 14 residues. V lost 3 bases and J lost 1, with 7 bases in between. CDR3 amino acids: CASSIGRSYNEQFF. CDR3 in DNA: TGTGCCAGTAGTATCGGCAGGTCCTACAATGAGCAGTTCTTC.

This clone was counted only a few times. The chain joins TRBV4-1 to TRBJ2-3, with TRBD2 matching 14 bases. There are 17 residues in the CDR3. Germline V gene data show CDR1 as MGHRA and CDR2 as YSYEKL. The junction had 6 bases not matched to a gene; V was cut back by 4 bases and J by 3 bases. CDR3 DNA: TGCGCCAGCAGCCTAGCCGGGACTAGCGGGAGTACAGATACGCAGTATTTT. Translating it yields CASSLAGTSGSTDTQYF.

V is TRBV7-2 and J is TRBJ2-2; tentative D call: TRBD2 (6 bases). Germline assignment: CDR1 SGHTA and CDR2 FQGNSA. This CDR3 region has 16 residues. Between the trimmed V and J ends, which lost 0 bases and 0 bases, there was a span of 8 bases. The CDR3 sequence is CASSLAGGTNTGELFF. The CDR3 DNA is TGTGCCAGCAGCTTAGCGGGGGGAACGAACACCGGGGAGCTGTTTTTT.

This clone was observed a few times. The chain links TRBV7-2 to TRBJ2-7, with TRBD1 identical over 7 bases. Trimming took 5 bases from V and 4 from J; bases not matched to a gene: 8. From germline, CDR1 is SGHTA and CDR2 FQGNSA. This CDR3 is built from 14 residues. CDR3 protein: CASSPRQGTYEQYF. Written as DNA, the CDR3 is TGTGCCAGCAGCCCCCGACAGGGAACGTACGAGCAGTACTTC.

V and J are TRBV7-9 and TRBJ1-1, with unresolved D. V shed 1 base and J shed 4 bases, with 7 bases lying between them. The CDR3 is made up of 13 amino acids. Per the germline V gene, CDR1 is SEHNR and CDR2 is FQNEAQ (reference sequence). The CDR3 region is CASSLDLGTEAFF. CDR3 coding DNA: TGTGCCAGCAGCTTAGACCTGGGCACTGAAGCTTTCTTT. Based on the CDR3 plus reference TRBV7-9 and TRBJ1-1, the full variable domain is DTGVSQNPRHKITKRGQNVTFRCDPISEHNRLYWYRQTLGQGPEFLTYFQNEAQLEKSRLLSDRFSAERPKGSFSTLEIQRTEQGDSAMYLCASSLDLGTEAFFGQGTRLTVV.

The genes are TRBV29-1 and TRBJ1-1; a weak D match, TRBD1 (6 bases). Germline CDR1 SQVTM, CDR2 ANQGSEA. Deletions cut 7 bases from V and 3 bases from J, with 15 bases between. CDR3 length: 13 amino acids. Here the CDR3 reads CSATSNRDTEAFF. The DNA of the CDR3 is TGCAGCGCCACTTCGAACAGGGACACTGAAGCTTTCTTT.

V and J are TRBV14 and TRBJ2-4; D call uncertain. Germline V lookup: CDR1 SGHDN, CDR2 FVKESK. Trimming stripped 1 base from V and 7 bases from J, with 5 bases between. The CDR3 is 12 residues long. In nucleotides, the CDR3 is TGTGCCAGCAGCCAAGGTGGGAACATTCAGTACTTC. It encodes CASSQGGNIQYF.

The chain uses TRBV7-3 and TRBJ2-1; 9 nucleotides line up with TRBD1. Germline assignment: CDR1 SGHTA and CDR2 FQGTGA. CDR3 length: 14 amino acids. J was trimmed by 7 bases and V by 6 bases; bases with no gene match: 7. This chain's CDR3 is CASSHGTGRNEQFF. The CDR3 coding sequence is TGTGCCAGCAGTCATGGGACAGGGAGGAATGAGCAGTTCTTC.

J is TRBJ2-1 and V is TRBV28, with TRBD1 identical over 7 bases. The CDR3 has 13 amino acids. Germline V gives CDR1 MDHEN, CDR2 SYDVKM. J was trimmed by 7 bases and V by 4 bases; bases with no gene match: 4. CDR3 sequence reads: CASSWGQTNEQFF. As DNA, the CDR3 is TGTGCCAGCAGTTGGGGACAGACGAATGAGCAGTTCTTC.

This clone came up a few times. The CDR3, as DNA: TGTGCCAGCAGCTTATCGAGGGTTCAGCCCCAGCATTTT. It is translated as CASSLSRVQPQHF. The V gene is TRBV11-2, the J gene TRBJ1-5; D ambiguous. Germline lookup yields CDR1 SGHAT and CDR2 FQNNGV. Deletions cut 2 bases from V and 6 bases from J, with 8 bases between. There are 13 residues in the CDR3. Looking up the rest from reference TRBV11-2 and TRBJ1-5 gives the full variable domain: EAGVAQSPRYKIIEKRQSVAFWCNPISGHATLYWYQQILGQGPKLLIQFQNNGVVDDSQLPKDRFSAERLKGVDSTLKIQPAKLEDSAVYLCASSLSRVQPQHFGDGTRLSIL.

The chain is built from TRBV5-1 and TRBJ2-2, with D possibly TRBD1 on 5 matching bases. The CDR3 extends over 15 amino acids. Trimming stripped 1 base from V and 5 bases from J, with 12 bases between. The germline V gene encodes CDR1 SGHRS and CDR2 YFSETQ. The CDR3: CASSLQGYGTGELFF. Written as DNA, the CDR3 is TGCGCCAGCAGCTTGCAGGGATACGGAACCGGGGAGCTGTTTTTT.

The chain joins TRBV2 to TRBJ2-7, with D possibly TRBD1 on 6 matching bases. The CDR3 covers 13 residues. CDR1 and CDR2 (germline): SNHLY, FYNNEI. V was trimmed by 6 bases and J by 3 bases, leaving 12 bases between them. Here the CDR3 reads CASRRDKDYEQYF. The CDR3 nucleotides are TGTGCCAGCAGGAGGGACAAAGACTACGAGCAGTACTTC.